Below are 32 T cell receptor beta chains sequenced from a single sample in a study of shared clonotypes between healthy human individuals. The protocol was immunoSEQ multiplex PCR, while the TCRdb copy is restricted to in-frame clones and leaves out a portion. The sample contains more than 2 million clones, 90% to 97% of which appear only once. Sample: naive CD4+ T cells sorted from blood. This sample's subset: CD45RA+ positively selected. These receptors were taken from a man aged 18-30 years in good health.

For this clone: Different DNA sequences within this sample yield the same CDR3. The chain joins TRBV5-1 to TRBJ2-3; D tentatively fits TRBD1 or TRBD2 (5 bases each). Germline loops: CDR1 SGHRS, CDR2 YFSETQ. With 4 bases removed from V and 3 bases from J, the gap between germline ends came to 15 bases. This CDR3 region has 15 residues. In nucleotides, the CDR3 is TGCGCCAGCAGCCTCTCTGGGGGTAGGACAGATACGCAGTATTTT. Protein product: CASSLSGGRTDTQYF.

The chain is built from TRBV7-8 and TRBJ1-3, with D unresolved. The CDR3 spans 15 residues. V shed 5 bases and J shed 1 base, with 12 bases lying between them. Germline CDR1 SGHVS, CDR2 FQNEAQ. The CDR3 loop is CASSVSGGSGNTIYF. The CDR3, as DNA: TGTGCCAGCAGCGTATCAGGAGGGTCTGGAAACACCATATATTTT. The full variable domain, rest sourced from reference TRBV7-8 and TRBJ1-3, is GAGVSQSPRYKVAKRGQDVALRCDPISGHVSLFWYQQALGQGPEFLTYFQNEAQLDKSGLPSDRFFAERPEGSVSTLKIQRTQQEDSAVYLCASSVSGGSGNTIYFGEGSWLTVV.

The chain links TRBV5-1 to TRBJ2-5; D perhaps matches TRBD1 (6 bases). Trimming removed 3 bases from V and 4 bases from J, with 16 bases in between. This CDR3 is 15 amino acids long. The germline V gene has CDR1 SGHRS and CDR2 YFSETQ. The CDR3 protein is CASSSQGAKGETQYF. The CDR3, as DNA: TGCGCCAGCAGCTCACAGGGAGCCAAGGGAGAGACCCAGTACTTC. Using reference TRBV5-1 and TRBJ2-5 for the parts outside the CDR3, the full variable domain is KAGVTQTPRYLIKTRGQQVTLSCSPISGHRSVSWYQQTPGQGLQFLFEYFSETQRNKGNFPGRFSGRQFSNSRSEMNVSTLELGDSALYLCASSSQGAKGETQYFGPGTRLLVL.

J is TRBJ1-1 and V is TRBV15; D not resolved. With 5 bases removed from V and 7 bases from J, the gap between germline ends came to 17 bases. CDR3 length: 14 amino acids. Germline loops: CDR1 LNHNV, CDR2 YYDKDF (reference sequence). DNA for the CDR3: TGTGCCACCAGCGGTAATCGGGCGGTACGTGAAGCTTTCTTT. Encoded protein: CATSGNRAVREAFF.

The chain is built from TRBV5-1 and TRBJ1-1; no firm D call. Germline values: CDR1 SGHRS, CDR2 YFSETQ. Trimming stripped 0 bases from V and 2 bases from J, with 8 bases between. The length of the CDR3 is 14 residues. CDR3 loop: CASSLVGSNTEAFF. In DNA form, the CDR3 reads TGCGCCAGCAGCTTGGTTGGGTCCAACACTGAAGCTTTCTTT.

The J gene is TRBJ1-3, the V gene TRBV7-9; 7 bases are shared with TRBD1. CDR1 is SEHNR and CDR2 is FQNEAQ in the germline V gene (reference sequence). The length of the CDR3 is 18 residues. J was trimmed by 7 bases and V by 5 bases; bases with no gene match: 20. The CDR3 DNA follows: TGTGCCAGCAGCCCCCGTTTGGACAGGACATCCTTGGTGAACACCATATATTTT. It specifies CASSPRLDRTSLVNTIYF.

This clone was detected once. This chain links TRBV18 with TRBJ2-5, with 7 bases aligning to TRBD1. This CDR3 is 15 amino acids long. J lost 4 bases, V lost 3 bases, and 8 bases had no gene match. CDR1 KGHSH and CDR2 LQKENI come from the germline V gene. CDR3 amino acids: CASSPVQGIGETQYF. The CDR3 DNA is TGTGCCAGCTCACCGGTACAGGGGATCGGAGAGACCCAGTACTTC.

The CDR3 coding sequence is TGTGCCAGCAGCTTCTGGGACAGGGACAACACCGGGGAGCTGTTTTTT. This translates into CASSFWDRDNTGELFF. The chain employs TRBV5-6 and TRBJ2-2, with 9 bases aligning to TRBD1. The V segment lost 2 bases and the J segment 2 bases; nucleotides outside the gene matches: 4. This CDR3 region has 16 residues. Germline CDR1 SGHDT, CDR2 YYEEEE. Using reference TRBV5-6 and TRBJ2-2 for the parts outside the CDR3, the full variable domain is DAGVTQSPTHLIKTRGQQVTLRCSPKSGHDTVSWYQQALGQGPQFIFQYYEEEERQRGNFPDRFSGHQFPNYSSELNVNALLLGDSALYLCASSFWDRDNTGELFFGEGSRLTVL.

J is TRBJ1-4 and V is TRBV28; D is uncertain. V was shortened by 3 bases and J by 6 bases, with 8 bases between the two germline ends. This CDR3 has 13 amino acids. Germline CDR1 MDHEN, CDR2 SYDVKM. CDR3 bases: TGTGCCAGCAGTTTGGCCCTACATGAAAAACTGTTTTTT. Protein product: CASSLALHEKLFF.

A remark on this clone: Other DNA sequences in the sample encode the same CDR3. The V and J genes are TRBV7-9 and TRBJ2-7; D is perhaps TRBD1 (5 bases). V was shortened by 3 bases and J by 0 bases, with 6 bases between the two germline ends. Germline V gene lookup returns CDR1 SEHNR and CDR2 FQNEAQ (reference sequence). CDR3 length: 13 amino acids. The CDR3 coding sequence is TGTGCCAGCAGCTTCCAGGGCTCCTACGAGCAGTACTTC. This encodes CASSFQGSYEQYF.

The chain uses TRBV30 and TRBJ2-5; 7 nucleotides align to TRBD1. CDR1 GTSNPN and CDR2 SVGIG come from the germline V gene (reference sequence). Trimming removed 7 bases from V and 4 bases from J; junction bases left unmatched: 9. This CDR3 comprises 13 residues. CDR3 DNA: TGTGCCTCTGCCAGGGGGAGAGGAGAGACCCAGTACTTC. Its translation is CASARGRGETQYF.

The genes are TRBV4-3 and TRBJ2-5; 10 nucleotides line up with TRBD2. The CDR3 runs to 16 residues. Unmatched junction bases numbered 3, after V lost 0 bases and J lost 2 bases. From germline, CDR1 is LGHNA and CDR2 YSLEER. In DNA form, the CDR3 reads TGCGCCAGCAGCCAAGAACTAGCGGGACCTCAAGAGACCCAGTACTTC. This gives the protein CASSQELAGPQETQYF.

The chain links TRBV7-9 to TRBJ1-2; TRBD1 matches at 7 bases. Looked up from germline, CDR1 is SEHNR and CDR2 is FQNEAQ (reference sequence). V was clipped by 6 bases and J by 7 bases; unmatched bases: 8. CDR3 length equals 13 residues. CDR3 in DNA: TGTGCCAGCAGTTTTACAGGGGCGGGTGGCTACACCTTC. It translates to CASSFTGAGGYTF.

V is TRBV25-1 and J is TRBJ2-3; no clear D. The V gene's germline CDR1 is MGHDK and CDR2 SYGVNS. The ends were cut back, 2 bases at V and 6 bases at J, with 12 bases in the middle. CDR3 length: 14 residues. The CDR3 loop reads CASSEGTPGDTQYF. The CDR3 nucleotides are TGTGCCAGCAGTGAAGGCACCCCTGGGGATACGCAGTATTTT.

This CDR3 is CSAPPQNRGEAFF. In DNA form, the CDR3 reads TGCAGCGCCCCCCCCCAAAACAGGGGTGAAGCTTTCTTT. The V call is TRBV29-1, the J call TRBJ1-1; 7 bases match TRBD1. CDR3 size: 13 residues. Germline loops: CDR1 SQVTM, CDR2 ANQGSEA. Trimming removed 7 bases from V and 7 bases from J; junction bases left unmatched: 12.

The chain couples TRBV7-3 to TRBJ2-6; weak D call: TRBD2 (5 bases). Trimming shortened V by 0 bases and J by 0 bases, and 9 bases separated the two germline ends. Germline assignment: CDR1 SGHTA and CDR2 FQGTGA. This CDR3 has 17 residues. The CDR3 DNA sequence: TGTGCCAGCAGCTTAACGGGGAGTCTCTCTGGGGCCAACGTCCTGACTTTC. Its protein is CASSLTGSLSGANVLTF.

The chain couples TRBV29-1 to TRBJ1-1; 7 positions agree with TRBD1. This CDR3 comprises 13 residues. V trimming: 5 bases; J trimming: 5 bases; junction bases outside the gene matches: 8. Germline CDR1 reads SQVTM; CDR2 reads ANQGSEA. As DNA, the CDR3 is TGCAGCGTTAACAGGGGTCGCGAGACTGAAGCTTTCTTT. It encodes CSVNRGRETEAFF.

The rearrangement links TRBV18 to TRBJ2-3; TRBD2 matches 13 bases. Germline trimming cut 1 base from V and 4 bases from J; bases unmatched to any gene: 14. CDR3 length equals 20 residues. The V gene's germline CDR1 is KGHSH and CDR2 LQKENI. This CDR3 is CASSPRQGLAGEDSADTQYF. CDR3 DNA: TGTGCCAGCTCACCACGGCAAGGACTAGCGGGAGAAGACAGCGCAGATACGCAGTATTTT.

CDR3 sequence reads: CASSPVAGGTGELFF. The CDR3 DNA sequence: TGTGCCAGCAGCCCAGTGGCAGGCGGGACCGGGGAGCTGTTTTTT. The chain uses TRBV2 and TRBJ2-2; the D gene is possibly TRBD2 (5 bases). The CDR3 is made up of 15 amino acids. Deletions cut 6 bases from V and 5 bases from J, with 16 bases between. Germline loops: CDR1 SNHLY, CDR2 FYNNEI.

This chain joins TRBV28 and TRBJ1-2, with TRBD1 as a possible D gene (6 bases). This CDR3 region has 15 residues. The germline V gene has CDR1 MDHEN and CDR2 SYDVKM. V was shortened by 3 bases and J by 5 bases, with 16 bases between the two germline ends. Written as DNA, the CDR3 is TGTGCCAGCAGTTTTAGTGGGGGCCCGGGATATGGCTACACCTTC. Protein sequence: CASSFSGGPGYGYTF.

This sequence joins TRBV28 and TRBJ1-3; possibly TRBD1 for D (6 bases). Germline V gene data show CDR1 as MDHEN and CDR2 as SYDVKM. CDR3 length: 15 amino acids. Deletions cut 6 bases from V and 5 bases from J, with 17 bases between. The CDR3 coding sequence is TGTGCCAGCAGCGGAGGGGGAGGGACTCGAAACACCATATATTTT. Amino acids: CASSGGGGTRNTIYF.

The rearrangement uses TRBV6-5 and TRBJ2-7; perhaps D is TRBD1 or TRBD2 (5 bases each). The V gene's germline CDR1 is MNHEY and CDR2 SVGAGI. CDR3 length: 16 amino acids. Trimming pared 4 bases from V and 3 bases from J, leaving 19 bases between. Here the CDR3 DNA reads TGTGCCAGCAGTTTCTCGGACCCCGTTGGGGGCTACGAGCAGTACTTC. Translation: CASSFSDPVGGYEQYF.

V and J are TRBV11-2 and TRBJ2-3; D perhaps matches TRBD2 (5 bases). The V gene lost 2 bases and the J gene lost 4 bases, with 10 bases spanning the gap. The CDR3 is 14 residues long. Germline V gene data show CDR1 as SGHAT and CDR2 as FQNNGV. In DNA, the CDR3 is TGTGCCAGCAGCTTAACTAGTTTAGCAGATACGCAGTATTTT. This gives the protein CASSLTSLADTQYF. Supplemented by reference TRBV11-2 and TRBJ2-3, the full variable domain reads EAGVAQSPRYKIIEKRQSVAFWCNPISGHATLYWYQQILGQGPKLLIQFQNNGVVDDSQLPKDRFSAERLKGVDSTLKIQPAKLEDSAVYLCASSLTSLADTQYFGPGTRLTVL.

The V and J genes are TRBV6-6 and TRBJ2-5, with a tentative D call TRBD2 (5 bases). Germline V CDR1 and CDR2: MNHNY, SVGAGI (reference sequence). This CDR3 region has 13 residues. V was cut by 2 bases and J by 3 bases, with 7 bases left in between. The CDR3 coding sequence is TGTGCCAGCAGTTACCCGGGAAAAGAGACCCAGTACTTC. This codes for CASSYPGKETQYF.

The V gene is TRBV27, the J gene TRBJ2-1, with TRBD2 matching 9 bases. Germline V CDR1 and CDR2: MNHEY, SMNVEV (reference sequence). The V segment lost 3 bases and the J segment 7 bases; nucleotides outside the gene matches: 1. This CDR3 has 13 amino acids. The CDR3 loop reads CASSFSGSNEQFF. The DNA for the CDR3 is TGTGCCAGCAGTTTTAGCGGGAGTAATGAGCAGTTCTTC.

The rearrangement links TRBV11-2 to TRBJ1-6; a possible D gene is TRBD1 (6 bases). This CDR3 is 15 amino acids long. Germline values: CDR1 SGHAT, CDR2 FQNNGV. V was pared by 5 bases and J by 10 bases, with 18 bases between. CDR3: CASSLRGRSGSPLHF. CDR3 bases: TGTGCCAGCAGCCTCAGGGGAAGATCAGGGTCACCCCTCCACTTT.

This clone is a singleton in its sample. The chain carries TRBV18 and TRBJ2-5; D possibly corresponds to TRBD2 (5 bases). The CDR3 is made up of 16 amino acids. V was pared by 4 bases and J by 2 bases, with 17 bases between. Germline values: CDR1 KGHSH, CDR2 LQKENI. The CDR3 DNA follows: TGTGCCAGCTCACGAGACTACCAGAAAATTCAAGAGACCCAGTACTTC. Translating it yields CASSRDYQKIQETQYF.

The rearrangement uses TRBV2 and TRBJ1-5; no reliable D call. Deletions cut 5 bases from V and 2 bases from J, with 10 bases between. The CDR3 consists of 14 residues. CDR1 is SNHLY, CDR2 FYNNEI, per germline. CDR3 bases: TGTGCCAGCAGTCAGGAGGGCGGCAATCAGCCCCAGCATTTT. Translating it yields CASSQEGGNQPQHF.

The V gene is TRBV19, the J gene TRBJ2-7, with no clear D. CDR3 size: 14 residues. In germline, CDR1 is LNHDA, CDR2 SQIVND (reference sequence). V was shortened by 4 bases and J by 1 base, with 11 bases between the two germline ends. The CDR3 is CASSTLYDSYEQYF. In nucleotides, the CDR3 is TGTGCCAGTAGTACCCTATACGATTCCTACGAGCAGTACTTC. Filled out from reference TRBV19 and TRBJ2-7, the complete variable domain reads DGGITQSPKYLFRKEGQNVTLSCEQNLNHDAMYWYRQDPGQGLRLIYYSQIVNDFQKGDIAEGYSVSREKKESFPLTVTSAQKNPTAFYLCASSTLYDSYEQYFGPGTRLTVT.

The rearrangement uses TRBV29-1 and TRBJ2-7, with a tentative D call TRBD1 (6 bases). Germline V gene sequence: CDR1 SQVTM, CDR2 ANQGSEA. The V end was cut by 5 bases, the J end by 7 bases, with 15 bases between. The CDR3 has 12 residues. Here the CDR3 DNA reads TGCAGCGTTATGGACAGAATTGAGGAGCAGTACTTC. Protein sequence: CSVMDRIEEQYF.

As regards this clone: The sample contains more than one DNA sequence encoding this CDR3. The rearrangement links TRBV5-4 to TRBJ1-1, with D perhaps TRBD1 (5 bases). The V end lost 0 bases, the J end lost 1 base, and 7 bases lay between the germline ends. Per the germline V gene, CDR1 is SGHNT and CDR2 is YYREEE (reference sequence). This CDR3 has 14 residues. As DNA, the CDR3 is TGTGCCAGCAGCTTGGTAGGACAGAACACTGAAGCTTTCTTT. Its translation: CASSLVGQNTEAFF.

The chain links TRBV6-6 to TRBJ2-2, with a possible D match to TRBD1 (5 bases). Trimming shortened V by 6 bases and J by 6 bases, and 5 bases separated the two germline ends. Germline CDR1 is MNHNY and CDR2 is SVGAGI (reference sequence). The CDR3 consists of 11 residues. CDR3 protein: CASRTAGELFF. CDR3 DNA sequence: TGTGCCAGCAGGACAGCCGGGGAGCTGTTTTTT.